The 23 T cell receptor beta chains reported below all come from one sample, sequenced in a study of cytomegalovirus exposure and HLA in healthy donors. Clones were read by immunoSEQ multiplex PCR, and TCRdb kept only the in-frame ones, dropping some. The table has tens of thousands of clones, roughly nine tenths seen once; the top ten hold over 2%. Material for sequencing was PBMCs. Receptors were obtained from a woman aged 30 to 39 in good health and CMV-seronegative.

The V gene is TRBV2, the J gene TRBJ2-7; D possibly corresponds to TRBD2 (6 bases). CDR1 is SNHLY, CDR2 FYNNEI, per germline. The CDR3 is 16 amino acids. The germline V and J ends were trimmed by 7 bases and 0 bases, with 19 bases remaining between them. In nucleotides, the CDR3 is TGTGCCAGCACCGAATTCGGGAGCCGCAGCTCCTACGAGCAGTACTTC. Translation gives CASTEFGSRSSYEQYF. Using reference TRBV2 and TRBJ2-7 for the parts outside the CDR3, the full variable domain is EPEVTQTPSHQVTQMGQEVILRCVPISNHLYFYWYRQILGQKVEFLVSFYNNEISEKSEIFDDQFSVERPDGSNFTLKIRSTKLEDSAMYFCASTEFGSRSSYEQYFGPGTRLTVT.

The genes are TRBV27 and TRBJ2-1; 8 bases are shared with TRBD2. Losses at the gene ends were 0 bases for V and 12 bases for J; bases not matched to a gene: 10. In germline, CDR1 is MNHEY, CDR2 SMNVEV (reference sequence). The CDR3 sequence is 15 residues long. In DNA, the CDR3 is TGTGCCAGCAGTTTATCGTCCCATCTAGCGGGTCTGCAGTTCTTC. It codes for CASSLSSHLAGLQFF.

The V and J genes are TRBV6-6 and TRBJ2-1; TRBD2 agrees at 9 bases. Germline CDR1 is MNHNY and CDR2 is SVGAGI (reference sequence). The CDR3 contains 14 residues. With V trimmed by 2 bases and J by 9 bases, 5 bases remained unmatched. CDR3 nucleotide sequence: TGTGCCAGCAGTTACCTAGCGGGATGGGGTGAGCAGTTCTTC. Translating gives CASSYLAGWGEQFF.

V gene TRBV6-1 combines with J gene TRBJ1-2, with D perhaps TRBD1 (6 bases). The CDR3 contains 14 residues. Germline CDR1 MNHNS, CDR2 SASEGT. Trimming cost V 10 bases and J 2 bases, with 17 bases left between them. The CDR3 sequence: CATLWPGHNYGYTF. CDR3 nucleotide sequence: TGTGCCACCCTTTGGCCGGGACACAACTATGGCTACACCTTC.

This clone appeared a single time. This chain links TRBV4-1 with TRBJ1-5, with D hard to call. Trimming stripped 0 bases from V and 2 bases from J, with 14 bases between. Germline CDR1 is MGHRA and CDR2 is YSYEKL. The CDR3 runs 17 residues. The CDR3 sequence: CASSQDPGPGGNQPQHF. In nucleotides, the CDR3 is TGCGCCAGCAGCCAAGATCCAGGCCCCGGGGGCAATCAGCCCCAGCATTTT.

The chain employs TRBV6-6 and TRBJ2-1; 7 bases align to TRBD1. V was pared by 4 bases and J by 14 bases, with 5 bases of the junction left unmatched. The CDR3 has 11 amino acids. Germline assignment: CDR1 MNHNY and CDR2 SVGAGI (reference sequence). The CDR3 here is CASSSDRFKFF. Here the CDR3 DNA reads TGTGCCAGCAGTTCGGACAGGTTCAAGTTCTTC.

The rearrangement links TRBV5-4 to TRBJ2-2; the match to TRBD1 covers 8 bases. Looked up from germline, CDR1 is SGHNT and CDR2 is YYREEE (reference sequence). This CDR3 region has 13 residues. Unmatched junction bases numbered 2, after V lost 4 bases and J lost 6 bases. In DNA form, the CDR3 reads TGTGCCAGCAGCCCAGGGGGCGCCGGGGAGCTGTTTTTT. Its translation: CASSPGGAGELFF.

The chain links TRBV11-2 to TRBJ2-3; 12 bases agree with TRBD2. Germline assignment: CDR1 SGHAT and CDR2 FQNNGV. CDR3 length: 17 amino acids. V was pared by 5 bases and J by 6 bases, with 12 bases of the junction left unmatched. CDR3 loop: CASSPLKTSGRRDTQYF. The CDR3 nucleotides are TGTGCCAGCAGCCCACTTAAGACTAGCGGGAGACGGGATACGCAGTATTTT.

The chain couples TRBV7-2 to TRBJ1-2, with TRBD1 matching over 10 bases. This CDR3 comprises 15 residues. The ends lost 2 bases at V and 4 bases at J; junction bases unmatched: 4. Looked up from germline, CDR1 is SGHTA and CDR2 is FQGNSA. Here the CDR3 DNA reads TGTGCCAGCAGCTTATCGACAGGGGGCCGCTATGGCTACACCTTC. Its protein product is CASSLSTGGRYGYTF.

The J gene is TRBJ1-2, the V gene TRBV7-2, with a possible D match to TRBD1 (5 bases). Trimming removed 4 bases at V and 8 bases at J, with 32 bases between. CDR1 and CDR2 (germline): SGHTA, FQGNSA. The CDR3 is 19 amino acids. The CDR3: CASSSETATWGPLLSGYTF. The CDR3 DNA reads as TGTGCCAGCAGCTCTGAGACGGCCACTTGGGGCCCTCTCCTCTCGGGCTACACCTTC.

The V gene is TRBV7-9, the J gene TRBJ1-2; D is perhaps TRBD1 (6 bases). This CDR3 spans 15 amino acids. CDR1 SEHNR and CDR2 FQNEAQ come from the germline V gene (reference sequence). V was cut by 0 bases and J by 8 bases, with 16 bases left in between. DNA for the CDR3: TGTGCCAGCAGCTTAGCCTTGACAGGAACGACGGGCTACACCTTC. Translation: CASSLALTGTTGYTF. The complete variable domain, with remaining parts taken from reference TRBV7-9 and TRBJ1-2, reads DTGVSQNPRHKITKRGQNVTFRCDPISEHNRLYWYRQTLGQGPEFLTYFQNEAQLEKSRLLSDRFSAERPKGSFSTLEIQRTEQGDSAMYLCASSLALTGTTGYTFGSGTRLTVV.

J is TRBJ2-7 and V is TRBV6-1; 9 bases align to TRBD1. J lost 7 bases, V lost 6 bases, and 13 bases had no gene match. The CDR3 covers 15 residues. Germline values: CDR1 MNHNS, CDR2 SASEGT. The CDR3 reads CASSAHRDRAREQYF. In DNA form, the CDR3 reads TGTGCCAGCAGCGCCCACCGGGACAGGGCTCGTGAGCAGTACTTC.

The J gene is TRBJ2-7, the V gene TRBV27; 9 bases are a match to TRBD2. The germline V gene encodes CDR1 MNHEY and CDR2 SMNVEV (reference sequence). J lost 7 bases, V lost 3 bases, and 13 bases had no gene match. This CDR3 has 16 amino acids. The CDR3 sequence: CASSFSSSSGSREQYF. The CDR3 DNA reads TGTGCCAGCAGTTTCTCTTCGAGTAGCGGGAGCCGAGAGCAGTACTTC.

This sequence joins TRBV27 and TRBJ1-5, with TRBD1 matching over 7 bases. Trimming at V came to 3 bases and at J to 0 bases, leaving 8 bases not matched to a gene. Germline V gene lookup returns CDR1 MNHEY and CDR2 SMNVEV (reference sequence). The CDR3 is made up of 17 amino acids. In DNA form, the CDR3 reads TGTGCCAGCAGTTTGCGAAGAGGGACAGATAGCAATCAGCCCCAGCATTTT. Its translation: CASSLRRGTDSNQPQHF.

The J gene is TRBJ1-5, the V gene TRBV18; D ambiguous. The germline V and J ends were trimmed by 2 bases and 6 bases, with 17 bases remaining between them. The CDR3 is 16 amino acids. Germline V gives CDR1 KGHSH, CDR2 LQKENI. The CDR3 here is CASSPMESQDRQPQHF. As DNA, the CDR3 is TGTGCCAGCTCACCAATGGAAAGCCAGGATCGTCAGCCCCAGCATTTT.

The chain carries TRBV6-1 and TRBJ2-7, with 10 bases that match TRBD1. V shed 2 bases and J 4 bases; nucleotides not matched to a gene: 5. The CDR3 contains 15 residues. Germline values: CDR1 MNHNS, CDR2 SASEGT. CDR3 in amino acids: CASSEMGQGSYEQYF. For the CDR3, the DNA is TGTGCCAGCAGTGAAATGGGACAGGGGTCGTACGAGCAGTACTTC.

The chain is built from TRBV15 and TRBJ1-4; 10 bases line up with TRBD1. The CDR3 totals 16 residues. Germline V gene data show CDR1 as LNHNV and CDR2 as YYDKDF (reference sequence). The V and J ends lost 0 bases and 6 bases, in that order; junction bases with no gene match: 4. CDR3 in DNA: TGTGCCACCAGCAGAGATTTTGGGACAGGGGATGAAAAACTGTTTTTT. Translating it yields CATSRDFGTGDEKLFF. Using reference TRBV15 and TRBJ1-4 for the parts outside the CDR3, the full variable domain is DAMVIQNPRYQVTQFGKPVTLSCSQTLNHNVMYWYQQKSSQAPKLLFHYYDKDFNNEADTPDNFQSRRPNTSFCFLDIRSPGLGDTAMYLCATSRDFGTGDEKLFFGSGTQLSVL.

This clone was seen once. The genes are TRBV27 and TRBJ2-5, with D maybe TRBD2 (6 bases). This CDR3 spans 13 amino acids. The V gene's germline CDR1 is MNHEY and CDR2 SMNVEV (reference sequence). Between the trimmed V and J ends, which lost 10 bases and 5 bases, there was a span of 17 bases. CDR3 residues: CAIARRVDETQYF. The CDR3 DNA is TGTGCCATCGCGAGGAGGGTGGACGAGACCCAGTACTTC.

The chain couples TRBV19 to TRBJ1-1, with 10 nucleotides matching TRBD1. Germline V gene data show CDR1 as LNHDA and CDR2 as SQIVND (reference sequence). The CDR3 consists of 14 residues. The V gene end was trimmed by 7 bases and the J gene end by 4 bases; junction bases not matched to a gene: 6. The CDR3 here is CASTADRGATEAFF. CDR3 DNA sequence: TGTGCCAGTACCGCGGACAGGGGGGCCACTGAAGCTTTCTTT.

This clone was seen more than once but under ten times. The chain joins TRBV7-2 to TRBJ2-2; D uncertain. V lost 6 bases and J 6 bases, leaving 11 bases between the germline ends. The germline CDR1 and CDR2 sequences are SGHTA and FQGNSA. The CDR3 runs 13 residues. CDR3 sequence (DNA): TGTGCCAGCAGTCCCATTCGGTCCGGGGAGCTGTTTTTT. Encoded protein: CASSPIRSGELFF. Based on the CDR3 plus reference TRBV7-2 and TRBJ2-2, the full variable domain is GAGVSQSPSNKVTEKGKDVELRCDPISGHTALYWYRQSLGQGLEFLIYFQGNSAPDKSGLPSDRFSAERTGGSVSTLTIQRTQQEDSAVYLCASSPIRSGELFFGEGSRLTVL.

This clone is a singleton in its sample. The gene calls are TRBV5-6 and TRBJ1-3; 8 bases fit TRBD1. The CDR3 contains 16 residues. Trimming removed 4 bases from V and 0 bases from J; junction bases left unmatched: 6. Germline V gene sequence: CDR1 SGHDT, CDR2 YYEEEE. CDR3 region: CASSTITGGSGNTIYF. The CDR3 DNA follows: TGTGCCAGCAGCACGATCACAGGGGGCTCTGGAAACACCATATATTTT.

V gene TRBV15 combines with J gene TRBJ2-5; 9 nucleotides align to TRBD1. Germline trimming cut 1 base from V and 2 bases from J; bases unmatched to any gene: 8. CDR1 is LNHNV and CDR2 is YYDKDF in the germline V gene (reference sequence). The length of the CDR3 is 17 residues. The CDR3 DNA reads as TGTGCCACCAGCAGAGTGGAAACAGGGGGCTTGCAAGAGACCCAGTACTTC. It codes for CATSRVETGGLQETQYF.

The chain is built from TRBV7-9 and TRBJ1-1, with D tentatively TRBD1 (5 bases). Germline-derived CDR1 and CDR2 are SEHNR and FQNEAQ (reference sequence). Trimming removed 2 bases from V and 8 bases from J, with 9 bases in between. CDR3 length equals 12 residues. DNA of the CDR3: TGTGCCAGCAGCTTAATCGCAGGGGAAGCTTTCTTT. It yields the protein CASSLIAGEAFF.